The subject of this entry is one T cell receptor beta chain. These data come from a study of T cells after posttransplantation cyclophosphamide. The J segment lost 8 bases and the V segment lost 2 bases, leaving 9 bases of the junction unmatched. Per germline, CDR1 GTSNPN and CDR2 SVGIG (reference sequence). This CDR3 is 15 amino acids long. This table comes from immunoSEQ multiplex PCR, and its TCRdb copy is limited to in-frame clones, with some not included. The sample has a few thousand clones, 70% to 85% seen once. Busulfan-fludarabine conditioning, marrow transplant, and cyclophosphamide on days +3 and +4 were administered.

The rearrangement links TRBV30 to TRBJ1-2; TRBD1 aligns across 12 bases. Here the sequenced sample was CD4+ T cells sorted from blood, taken approximately 330 days after allogeneic stem cell transplant with posttransplant cyclophosphamide. The sequence was obtained from a male patient aged 50 or older who received an allogeneic stem cell transplant from a related donor and was CMV-positive. Part of the T cell pool may stem from the graft donor. The CDR3 spells CAWSLTGTGGWGYTF. CDR3 DNA sequence: TGTGCCTGGAGTCTTACCGGGACAGGGGGCTGGGGCTACACCTTC. Using reference TRBV30 and TRBJ1-2 for the parts outside the CDR3, the full variable domain is SQTIHQWPATLVQPVGSPLSLECTVEGTSNPNLYWYRQAAGRGLQLLFYSVGIGQISSEVPQNLSASRPQDRQFILSSKKLLLSDSGFYLCAWSLTGTGGWGYTFGSGTRLTVV.